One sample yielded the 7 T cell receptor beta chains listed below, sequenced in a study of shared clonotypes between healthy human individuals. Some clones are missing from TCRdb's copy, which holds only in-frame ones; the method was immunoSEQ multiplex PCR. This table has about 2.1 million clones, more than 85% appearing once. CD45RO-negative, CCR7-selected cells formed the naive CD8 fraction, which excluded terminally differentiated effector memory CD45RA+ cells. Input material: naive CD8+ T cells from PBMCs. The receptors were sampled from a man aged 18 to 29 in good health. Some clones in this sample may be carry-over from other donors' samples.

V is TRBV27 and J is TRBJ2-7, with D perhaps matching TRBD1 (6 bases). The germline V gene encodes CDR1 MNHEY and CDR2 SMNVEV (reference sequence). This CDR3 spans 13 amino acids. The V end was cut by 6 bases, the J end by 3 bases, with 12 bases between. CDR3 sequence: CASSHGQNYEQYF. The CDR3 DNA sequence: TGTGCCAGCAGCCACGGACAGAACTACGAGCAGTACTTC.

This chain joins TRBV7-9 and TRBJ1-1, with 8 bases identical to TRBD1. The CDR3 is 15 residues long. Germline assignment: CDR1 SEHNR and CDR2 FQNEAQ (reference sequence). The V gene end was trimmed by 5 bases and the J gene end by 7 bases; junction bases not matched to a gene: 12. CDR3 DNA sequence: TGTGCCAGCAGCGCGCGACAGGGGTTAGTAAGTGAAGCTTTCTTT. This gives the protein CASSARQGLVSEAFF.

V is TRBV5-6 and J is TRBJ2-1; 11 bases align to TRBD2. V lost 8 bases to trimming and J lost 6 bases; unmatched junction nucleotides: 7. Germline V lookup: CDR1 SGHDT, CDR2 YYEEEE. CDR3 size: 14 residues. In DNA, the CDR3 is TGTGCCAGGAAACTAGCGGGAGAAGTCAATGAGCAGTTCTTC. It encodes CARKLAGEVNEQFF.

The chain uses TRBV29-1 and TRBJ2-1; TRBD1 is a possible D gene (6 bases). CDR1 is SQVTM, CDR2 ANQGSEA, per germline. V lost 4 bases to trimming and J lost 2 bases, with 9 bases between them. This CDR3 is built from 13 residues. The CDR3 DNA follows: TGCAGCGTTGCGGCAGGGGCCTACAATGAGCAGTTCTTC. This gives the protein CSVAAGAYNEQFF.

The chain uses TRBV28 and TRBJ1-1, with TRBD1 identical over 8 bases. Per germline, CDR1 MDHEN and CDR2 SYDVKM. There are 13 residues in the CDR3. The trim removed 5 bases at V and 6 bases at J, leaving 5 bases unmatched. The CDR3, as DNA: TGTGCCAGCAGTCGACAGGGGACGGCTGAAGCTTTCTTT. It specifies CASSRQGTAEAFF. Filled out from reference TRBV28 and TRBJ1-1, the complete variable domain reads DVKVTQSSRYLVKRTGEKVFLECVQDMDHENMFWYRQDPGLGLRLIYFSYDVKMKEKGDIPEGYSVSREKKERFSLILESASTNQTSMYLCASSRQGTAEAFFGQGTRLTVV.

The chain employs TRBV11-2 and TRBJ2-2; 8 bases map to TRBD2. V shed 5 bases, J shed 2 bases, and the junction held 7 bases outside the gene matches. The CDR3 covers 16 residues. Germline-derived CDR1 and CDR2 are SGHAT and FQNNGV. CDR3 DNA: TGTGCCAGCAGCAACTCTCTAGCGGGTAACACCGGGGAGCTGTTTTTT. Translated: CASSNSLAGNTGELFF.

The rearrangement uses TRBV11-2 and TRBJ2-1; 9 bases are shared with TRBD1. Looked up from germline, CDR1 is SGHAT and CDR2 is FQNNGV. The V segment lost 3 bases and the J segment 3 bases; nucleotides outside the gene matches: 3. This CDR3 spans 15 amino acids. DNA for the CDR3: TGTGCCAGCAGCTTGACAGGGGGAAGCTACAATGAGCAGTTCTTC. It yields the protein CASSLTGGSYNEQFF. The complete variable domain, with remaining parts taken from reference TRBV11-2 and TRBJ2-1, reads EAGVAQSPRYKIIEKRQSVAFWCNPISGHATLYWYQQILGQGPKLLIQFQNNGVVDDSQLPKDRFSAERLKGVDSTLKIQPAKLEDSAVYLCASSLTGGSYNEQFFGPGTRLTVL.